A selection of T cell receptor beta chains follows, all from one sample in a study of vaccination and CD4 T cells after COVID-19. TCRdb re-called the PCR reads through MiXCR, storing one row per CDR3 protein. The sample records over 10,000 distinct CDR3 sequences, roughly 37% being singletons. The antigens of these receptors remain unknown. The specimen was CD4+ T cells from blood, cultured in vitro. The receptors derive from a human donor who had recovered from COVID-19. CDR3s include the opening cysteine and the closing phenylalanine or tryptophan. D genes are given only for firm matches. The listing skips clone size in some rows; elsewhere it reads once, few, many or a size class.

CDR3nt	CDR3aa	v_gene	j_gene	abundance	d_gene
TGTGCCAGCAGTTCCGCGAGTCTGAGACAGGGAGGCACTGAAGCTTTCTTT	CASSSASLRQGGTEAFF	TRBV7-9	TRBJ1-1	.	TRBD1
TGTGCCAGCTCACGAACAGGGGCGGGGACGAACATTCAGTACTTC	CASSRTGAGTNIQYF	TRBV18	TRBJ2-4	.	.
TGCAGTGCTAGACTCGATACCGGGACAGGGAAATACAACACTGAAGCTTTCTTT	CSARLDTGTGKYNTEAFF	TRBV20-1	TRBJ1-1	.	TRBD1
TGTGCCAGCAGCCAAGAAGGCCACTATCATCAGCCCCAGCATTTT	CASSQEGHYHQPQHF	TRBV14	TRBJ1-5	once	.
TGCGCCAGCAGCGCGGGGGTTATACCCTCCTACAATGAGCAGTTCTTC	CASSAGVIPSYNEQFF	TRBV5-1	TRBJ2-1	.	TRBD2
TGTGCCAGCAGCCCAATATCGGCCGGGGAGCTGTTTTTT	CASSPISAGELFF	TRBV12-3/TRBV12-4	TRBJ2-2	.	.
TGTGCCAGCAGCTTAAGTACGCGCGGTCAAGAGACCCAGTACTTC	CASSLSTRGQETQYF	TRBV7-3	TRBJ2-5	.	.
TGTGCCAGCAGCTCAGGCGGGACTAGCGGGGCGGGGGAGACCCAGTACTTC	CASSSGGTSGAGETQYF	TRBV7-9	TRBJ2-5	few	TRBD2
TGTGCCAGCTCACCCGGGACGGAATCCTACGAGCAGTACTTC	CASSPGTESYEQYF	TRBV18	TRBJ2-7	medium-sized	.
TGTGCCAGCAGTGCCATCCGCGGGACAGGGGGATCCCCATCCTACAATGAGCAGTTCTTC	CASSAIRGTGGSPSYNEQFF	TRBV2	TRBJ2-1	.	TRBD1
TGTGCCTGGAGCAGAACTCGGGGGGCTTTCTTT	CAWSRTRGAFF	TRBV30	TRBJ1-1	.	.
TGTGCCAGCTCAGAGCGGGAGGGCCTTTTCTCTGGGGCCAACGTCCTGACTTTC	CASSEREGLFSGANVLTF	TRBV18	TRBJ2-6	.	TRBD2
TGTGCCACCAGCAGAGACCACAGGGGAGGCGGGCTGTTTTTT	CATSRDHRGGGLFF	TRBV15	TRBJ1-4	few	TRBD1
TGTGCCAGTAGTCCGTCAGGGGATGGCTACACCTTC	CASSPSGDGYTF	TRBV19	TRBJ1-2	few	.
TGCAGTGCTAAAAGAGGGGCGGGACCACAAGAGACCCAGTACTTC	CSAKRGAGPQETQYF	TRBV20-1	TRBJ2-5	.	.
TGTGCCAGCAGCAAGGGACTTCCAACAGATACGCAGTATTTT	CASSKGLPTDTQYF	TRBV12-3/TRBV12-4	TRBJ2-3	.	.
TGTGCCAGCAGTTACTCGGAGGGGGCGACTGAAGCTTTCTTT	CASSYSEGATEAFF	TRBV6-5	TRBJ1-1	.	TRBD1
TGCAGTGCTAGAGATCGAATCCGGCTCCGTTGGCATGAGCAGTTCTTC	CSARDRIRLRWHEQFF	TRBV20-1	TRBJ2-1	few	.
TGTGCCAGCAGCTTAAAACCAAGCTATAATTCACCCCTCCACTTT	CASSLKPSYNSPLHF	TRBV7-8	TRBJ1-6	.	.
TGCAGTGCGGCGGACAAAAACTATGGCTACACCTTC	CSAADKNYGYTF	TRBV20-1	TRBJ1-2	few	.
TGCAGTGCTTTCGGGAGGGCCTACAATGAGCAGTTCTTC	CSAFGRAYNEQFF	TRBV20-1	TRBJ2-1	.	TRBD2
TGCAGTGCTGGGGGGAACACTGAAGCTTTCTTT	CSAGGNTEAFF	TRBV20-1	TRBJ1-1	few	.
TGTGCCAGCAGGCCGGGACTAGCGGGAGTAGATGAGCAGTTCTTC	CASRPGLAGVDEQFF	TRBV2	TRBJ2-1	.	TRBD2
TGTGCCAGCAGTGAAGCGGGAGGAGCTCAGACCCAGTACTTC	CASSEAGGAQTQYF	TRBV6-1	TRBJ2-5	.	.
TGTGCCAGCGGCCGCAGCCCCTGGGGGGGGGGACTAGAGACCCAGTACTTC	CASGRSPWGGGLETQYF	TRBV12-3/TRBV12-4	TRBJ2-5	few	TRBD2
TGTGCCAGCAGTTCCCAGGGGACGGTAAATTCACCCCTCCACTTT	CASSSQGTVNSPLHF	TRBV27	TRBJ1-6	medium-sized	.
TGTGCCAGCAGTTTAACGACTAGCGGGAGTAATGAGCAGTTCTTC	CASSLTTSGSNEQFF	TRBV28	TRBJ2-1	.	TRBD2
TGTGCCAGCAGGCCCTCCTCCGGGCTCGGGGAGCTGTTTTTT	CASRPSSGLGELFF	TRBV12-3/TRBV12-4	TRBJ2-2	.	.
TGTGCCAGCAGCGTTCTGGCGGGACTTTTCAATGAGCAGTTCTTC	CASSVLAGLFNEQFF	TRBV7-2	TRBJ2-1	.	.
TGTGCCGGCAGGGCAGGGGGCGCGGGTAATGAAAAACTGTTTTTT	CAGRAGGAGNEKLFF	TRBV27	TRBJ1-4	once	TRBD1
TGCGCCAGCAGTGAGTCAAGCCTTTTAAGGGGCGGGGAGCTGTTTTTT	CASSESSLLRGGELFF	TRBV10-1	TRBJ2-2	.	.
TGTGCCTGGAGTGTACTCCAGTGGAACACTGAAGCTTTCTTT	CAWSVLQWNTEAFF	TRBV30	TRBJ1-1	few	.
TGTGCCACCACAGGGAACACTGAAGCTTTCTTT	CATTGNTEAFF	TRBV7-9	TRBJ1-1	few	.
TGTGCCAGCAGCCCTACGGGGGCTAGCGGGACCGGGGAGCTGTTTTTT	CASSPTGASGTGELFF	TRBV5-4	TRBJ2-2	.	TRBD2
TGTGCCAGCAGAAGGCGACTGATTAATTCACCCCTCCACTTT	CASRRRLINSPLHF	TRBV27	TRBJ1-6	large	.
TGTGCCAGCAGCATGGGAGTTAACAGAGGGAACATTCAGTACTTC	CASSMGVNRGNIQYF	TRBV6-2/TRBV6-3	TRBJ2-4	.	.
TGTGCCAGCAGCCTGGGACAGCCGAACACTGAAGCTTTCTTT	CASSLGQPNTEAFF	TRBV6-1	TRBJ1-1	few	TRBD1
TGCGCCAGCAGCACCGAACCGGGACACCACACCTACGAGCAGTACTTC	CASSTEPGHHTYEQYF	TRBV5-1	TRBJ2-7	.	.
TGCGCCAGCAGCCAAGAGAGGGTAGGAAACATTCAGTACTTC	CASSQERVGNIQYF	TRBV4-3	TRBJ2-4	.	.
TGTGCCAGCTCACCACCACCTCCCACAGATACGCAGTATTTT	CASSPPPPTDTQYF	TRBV18	TRBJ2-3	few	.